This TCR beta chain was captured by sequencing in a study of CD8 T cells in ankylosing spondylitis. TCRdb itself ran the 5' RACE reads through MiXCR, one entry per CDR3 protein. The sample lists fewer than 200,000 distinct CDR3 sequences, over 15% occurring once. Germline-derived CDR1 and CDR2 are MNHNS and SASEGT. The CDR3 loop spans 17 amino acids. V shed 8 bases, J shed 0 bases, and the junction held 6 bases outside the gene matches. This clonotype was observed at least ten times. Its antigen is as yet unknown. Study conclusions and caveats: Enrichment of disease-linked clones was reportedly significant in matched ankylosing spondylitis synovial fluid.

Input material: blood, either unsorted or a sorted T cell fraction (not recorded which). The chain joins TRBV6-1 to TRBJ2-6, with 11 bases aligning to TRBD1. The TCR originated in a male donor under 30 with ankylosing spondylitis or in good health (not recorded which). This CDR3 is CASVSGTGGSGANVLTF. The CDR3 DNA reads TGTGCCAGCGTCTCCGGGACAGGGGGCTCTGGGGCCAACGTCCTGACTTTC.